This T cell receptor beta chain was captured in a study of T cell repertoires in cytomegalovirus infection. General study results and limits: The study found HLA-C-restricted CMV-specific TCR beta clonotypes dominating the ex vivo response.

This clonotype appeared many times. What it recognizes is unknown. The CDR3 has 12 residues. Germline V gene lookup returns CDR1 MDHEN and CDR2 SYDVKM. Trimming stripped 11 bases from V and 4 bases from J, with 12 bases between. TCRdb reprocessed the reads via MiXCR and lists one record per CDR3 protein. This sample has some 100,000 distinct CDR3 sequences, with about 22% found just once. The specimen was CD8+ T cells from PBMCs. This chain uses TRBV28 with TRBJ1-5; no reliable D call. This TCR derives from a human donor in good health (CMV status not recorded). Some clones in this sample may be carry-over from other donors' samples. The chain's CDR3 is CAVGNPNQPQHF. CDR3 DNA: TGTGCCGTTGGGAACCCGAATCAGCCCCAGCATTTT.